Sequencing of this T cell receptor beta chain was carried out in a study of blood T cell repertoires in COVID-19. For the study at large: Samples of COVID-19 (acute and convalescent) were obtained from the United States, Italy and Spain. The analysed material was cDNA or gDNA that came from T cells, B-cell-depleted T cells, or PBMCs.

Methods used by the authors: How many nucleated cells were present was estimated from reference gene primer amplification. TCRdb's copy holds only in-frame clones and misses some; the assay was immunoSEQ multiplex PCR. That table gives V, J and clone size, and the DNA gave D and trimming. This table holds roughly 50,000 clones, 90% found once. The sample holds one count of this clone. This CDR3 has 15 residues. With V trimmed by 6 bases and J by 0 bases, 6 bases remained unmatched. Per germline, CDR1 SNHLY and CDR2 FYNNEI. This clonotype was obtained from a woman aged 35 to 49 with active COVID-19. Source material: peripheral blood. This chain joins TRBV2 and TRBJ2-7; 9 nucleotides match TRBD1. In nucleotides, the CDR3 is TGTGCCAGCAGGGCCGGGACAGGGAGCTCCTACGAGCAGTACTTC. Translating gives CASRAGTGSSYEQYF.